A single sample is the source of the 13 T cell receptor beta chains below, sequenced in a study of OX40 agonist ivuxolimab in advanced cancers. Clones were sequenced by immunoSEQ multiplex PCR, and TCRdb holds only the in-frame ones, with some missing. Of 84,000 or so clones in the sample, around nine tenths were seen once. The sample was CD4+ or CD8+ T cells sorted from blood, taken in a trial of the OX40 agonist ivuxolimab. These receptors originate from an adult with an advanced solid tumor such as melanoma, head and neck, liver or kidney cancer.

This clone was observed a few times. V usage is TRBV6-1 and J usage is TRBJ1-5; D possibly corresponds to TRBD1 (5 bases). The CDR3 spans 12 residues. CDR1 and CDR2 from the germline V gene are MNHNS and SASEGT. V shed 8 bases and J shed 9 bases, with 14 bases lying between them. Written as DNA, the CDR3 is TGTGCCAGCCGCGGGGGTTCCTGGCCCCAGCATTTT. It specifies CASRGGSWPQHF.

The chain joins TRBV28 to TRBJ1-6; TRBD1 is a possible D gene (6 bases). The CDR3 sequence is 15 residues long. V dropped 8 bases and J dropped 4 bases, with 15 bases sitting between them. Germline V gives CDR1 MDHEN, CDR2 SYDVKM. CDR3 nucleotides: TGTGCCAGCCTCTCGGGACACCCTTATAATTCACCCCTCCACTTT. Its translation: CASLSGHPYNSPLHF.

The gene calls are TRBV11-2 and TRBJ2-1; 9 bases map to TRBD1. CDR1 is SGHAT and CDR2 is FQNNGV in the germline V gene. V was clipped by 6 bases and J by 6 bases; unmatched bases: 9. The CDR3 is 15 amino acids. The CDR3: CASSSNRGLFNEQFF. Here the CDR3 DNA reads TGTGCCAGCAGTTCCAACAGGGGGCTTTTCAATGAGCAGTTCTTC.

This sequence joins TRBV7-3 and TRBJ2-3; D is unclear. The germline V and J ends were trimmed by 5 bases and 6 bases, with 18 bases remaining between them. The V gene's germline CDR1 is SGHTA and CDR2 FQGTGA. This CDR3 is built from 15 residues. The CDR3 sequence: CASSPRTDPLDTQYF. CDR3 bases: TGTGCCAGCAGCCCCCGGACGGATCCCCTGGATACGCAGTATTTT.

The chain has TRBV2 and TRBJ2-5, with unresolved D. Germline CDR1 and CDR2: SNHLY and FYNNEI. V was pared by 6 bases and J by 3 bases, with 11 bases between. This CDR3 region has 13 residues. CDR3 coding DNA: TGTGCCAGCAGGGCCCAAGGAGAAGAGACCCAGTACTTC. It encodes CASRAQGEETQYF.

The chain recombines TRBV19 with TRBJ2-3; 10 nucleotides align to TRBD2. CDR3 length: 14 amino acids. The junction had 3 bases not matched to a gene; V was cut back by 6 bases and J by 3 bases. The germline CDR1 and CDR2 sequences are LNHDA and SQIVND (reference sequence). The CDR3 protein is CASRASGGTDTQYF. CDR3 nucleotides: TGTGCCAGTAGGGCTAGCGGGGGAACAGATACGCAGTATTTT.

The V and J genes are TRBV30 and TRBJ2-2; D perhaps matches TRBD1 (6 bases). Germline V gene sequence: CDR1 GTSNPN, CDR2 SVGIG (reference sequence). The CDR3 contains 15 residues. Trimming removed 0 bases at V and 5 bases at J, with 13 bases between. CDR3 protein: CAWSVPFQGTGELFF. CDR3 DNA sequence: TGTGCCTGGAGTGTACCTTTCCAGGGGACCGGGGAGCTGTTTTTT.

The sample holds a few counts of this clone. The chain carries TRBV9 and TRBJ2-3; D is possibly TRBD2 (6 bases). Germline V CDR1 and CDR2: SGDLS, YYNGEE. V lost 4 bases and J lost 3, with 12 bases in between. The CDR3 runs 14 residues. The DNA for the CDR3 is TGTGCCAGCAGCTTGGACTACGGGACAGATACGCAGTATTTT. Its translation is CASSLDYGTDTQYF. The whole variable domain, remainder taken from reference TRBV9 and TRBJ2-3, is DSGVTQTPKHLITATGQRVTLRCSPRSGDLSVYWYQQSLDQGLQFLIQYYNGEERAKGNILERFSAQQFPDLHSELNLSSLELGDSALYFCASSLDYGTDTQYFGPGTRLTVL.

The J gene is TRBJ1-2, the V gene TRBV2, with D perhaps matching TRBD1 (5 bases). Deletions cut 7 bases from V and 4 bases from J, with 19 bases between. CDR3 length: 15 residues. Germline V lookup: CDR1 SNHLY, CDR2 FYNNEI. The CDR3 coding sequence is TGTGCCAGCACCGTAGACCGGGGGGGAGGCTATGGCTACACCTTC. This gives the protein CASTVDRGGGYGYTF. Full variable domain (outside the CDR3, taken from reference TRBV2 and TRBJ1-2): EPEVTQTPSHQVTQMGQEVILRCVPISNHLYFYWYRQILGQKVEFLVSFYNNEISEKSEIFDDQFSVERPDGSNFTLKIRSTKLEDSAMYFCASTVDRGGGYGYTFGSGTRLTVV.

This clone has only one observation. This chain connects TRBV9 to TRBJ2-5; TRBD2 is a possible D gene (6 bases). The CDR3 is 15 amino acids. The germline V gene encodes CDR1 SGDLS and CDR2 YYNGEE. V was shortened by 1 base and J by 5 bases, with 15 bases between the two germline ends. This chain's CDR3 is CASSVTSTSGETQYF. CDR3 coding DNA: TGTGCCAGCAGCGTAACTAGCACATCCGGCGAGACCCAGTACTTC.

This chain connects TRBV13 to TRBJ2-7, with D perhaps TRBD1 or TRBD2 (5 bases each). V was pared by 5 bases and J by 0 bases, with 17 bases between. Looked up from germline, CDR1 is PRHDT and CDR2 is FYEKMQ (reference sequence). The CDR3 is made up of 16 amino acids. The DNA of the CDR3 is TGTGCCAGCAGCGTCTCCGGGACGCCTAGCTCCTACGAGCAGTACTTC. Protein: CASSVSGTPSSYEQYF.

The V call is TRBV7-9, the J call TRBJ1-6, with D possibly matching TRBD1 (5 bases). Germline CDR1 and CDR2: SEHNR and FQNEAQ (reference sequence). CDR3 length equals 11 residues. Deletions cut 5 bases from V and 14 bases from J, with 10 bases between. This CDR3 is CASSDSIALHF. CDR3 coding DNA: TGTGCCAGCAGCGACAGTATCGCCCTCCACTTT.

This CDR3 reads CAGGLANTGELFF. The CDR3 nucleotides read TGCGCCGGGGGACTAGCGAACACCGGGGAGCTGTTTTTT. The rearrangement joins TRBV4-3 to TRBJ2-2; 8 bases match TRBD2. V shed 11 bases and J 0 bases; nucleotides not matched to a gene: 2. This CDR3 contains 13 residues. CDR1 and CDR2 (germline): LGHNA, YSLEER.